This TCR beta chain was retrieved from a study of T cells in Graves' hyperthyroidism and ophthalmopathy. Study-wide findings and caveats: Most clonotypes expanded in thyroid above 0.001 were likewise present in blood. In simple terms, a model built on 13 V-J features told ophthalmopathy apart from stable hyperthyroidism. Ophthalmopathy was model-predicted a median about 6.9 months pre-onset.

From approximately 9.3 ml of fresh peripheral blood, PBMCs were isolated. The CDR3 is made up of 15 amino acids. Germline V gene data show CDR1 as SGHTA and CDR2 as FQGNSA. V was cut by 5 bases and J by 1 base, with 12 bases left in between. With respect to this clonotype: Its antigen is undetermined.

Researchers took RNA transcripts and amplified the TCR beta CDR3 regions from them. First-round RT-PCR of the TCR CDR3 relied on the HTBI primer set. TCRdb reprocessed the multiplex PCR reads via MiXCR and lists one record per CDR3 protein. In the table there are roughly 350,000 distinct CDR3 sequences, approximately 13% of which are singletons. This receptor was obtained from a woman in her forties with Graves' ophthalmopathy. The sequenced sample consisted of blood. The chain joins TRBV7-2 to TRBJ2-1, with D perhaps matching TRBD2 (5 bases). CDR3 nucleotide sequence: TGTGCCAGCAGCCCCCCGGGGTTTTCCTACAATGAGCAGTTCTTC. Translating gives CASSPPGFSYNEQFF. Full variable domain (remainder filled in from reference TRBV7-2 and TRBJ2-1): GAGVSQSPSNKVTEKGKDVELRCDPISGHTALYWYRQSLGQGLEFLIYFQGNSAPDKSGLPSDRFSAERTGGSVSTLTIQRTQQEDSAVYLCASSPPGFSYNEQFFGPGTRLTVL.